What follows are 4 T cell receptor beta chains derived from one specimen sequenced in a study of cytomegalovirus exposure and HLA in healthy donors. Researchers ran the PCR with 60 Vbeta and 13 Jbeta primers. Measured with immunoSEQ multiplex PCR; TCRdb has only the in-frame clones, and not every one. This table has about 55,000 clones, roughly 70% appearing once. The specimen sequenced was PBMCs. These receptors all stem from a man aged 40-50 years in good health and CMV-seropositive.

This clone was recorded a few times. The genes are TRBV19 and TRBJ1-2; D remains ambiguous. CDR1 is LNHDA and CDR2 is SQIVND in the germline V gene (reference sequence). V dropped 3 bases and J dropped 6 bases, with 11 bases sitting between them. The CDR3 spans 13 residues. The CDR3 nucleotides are TGTGCCAGTAGTATTGGCGGCCGAGATGGCTACACCTTC. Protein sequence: CASSIGGRDGYTF.

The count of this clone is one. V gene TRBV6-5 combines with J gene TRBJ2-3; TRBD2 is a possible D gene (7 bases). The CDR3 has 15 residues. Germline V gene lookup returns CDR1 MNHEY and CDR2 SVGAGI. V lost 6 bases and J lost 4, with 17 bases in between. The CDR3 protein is CASSPHGGGPDTQYF. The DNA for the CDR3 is TGTGCCAGCAGCCCCCATGGGGGGGGGCCAGATACGCAGTATTTT.

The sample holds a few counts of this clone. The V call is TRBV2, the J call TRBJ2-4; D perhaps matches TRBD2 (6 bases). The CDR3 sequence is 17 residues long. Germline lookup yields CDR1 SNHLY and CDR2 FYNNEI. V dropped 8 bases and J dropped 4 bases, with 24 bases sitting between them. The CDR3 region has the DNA TGTGCCAGCGGGGGGATGTTAGGGGCCCTTGGAAAAAACATTCAGTACTTC. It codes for CASGGMLGALGKNIQYF.

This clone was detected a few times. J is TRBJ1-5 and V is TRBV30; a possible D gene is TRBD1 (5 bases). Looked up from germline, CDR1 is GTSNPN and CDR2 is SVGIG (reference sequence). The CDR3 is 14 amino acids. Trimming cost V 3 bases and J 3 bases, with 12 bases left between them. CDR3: CAWRGGGNNQPQHF. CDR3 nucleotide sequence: TGTGCCTGGAGGGGGGGTGGGAACAATCAGCCCCAGCATTTT.